This is a list of T cell receptor beta chains from one sample in a study of blood T cell repertoires in COVID-19. Method: immunoSEQ multiplex PCR; TCRdb's copy keeps in-frame clones and lacks some. This table has about 61,000 clones, about 77% appearing once. Sequenced sample: peripheral blood. The receptors were sampled from a man older than 75 with active or convalescent COVID-19. Both conserved end residues are part of each CDR3. A D gene is named only where the DNA matches it firmly. Clone size is shown for a subset of rows, as once, few, many or a class of expanded clone.

16 | . | TRBJ1-2 | TRBV28 | few | CASSAPQGAYVGGYTF | TGTGCCAGCAGCGCCCCGCAGGGTGCATATGTAGGTGGCTACACCTTC
16 | . | TRBJ1-5 | TRBV4-1 | . | CASSQSSGRTNQPQHF | TGCGCCAGCAGCCAGAGTTCGGGCAGGACTAATCAGCCCCAGCATTTT
18 | TRBD1 | TRBJ1-5 | TRBV18 | . | CASSLSGQGAPVNQPQHF | TGTGCCAGCTCACTTTCGGGACAGGGGGCGCCCGTCAATCAGCCCCAGCATTTT
13 | . | TRBJ2-5 | TRBV4-2 | . | CASSQDRGKTQYF | TGTGCCAGCAGCCAAGATAGGGGAAAGACCCAGTACTTC
15 | TRBD1 | TRBJ1-2 | TRBV6-6 | . | CASSLKTGPGYGYTF | TGTGCCAGCAGTCTCAAGACAGGGCCGGGCTATGGCTACACCTTC
15 | . | TRBJ1-4 | TRBV7-9 | large | CASSLAEGGNEKLFF | TGTGCCAGCAGCTTAGCCGAGGGAGGAAATGAAAAACTGTTTTTT
15 | TRBD1 | TRBJ1-1 | TRBV9 | once | CASSVPTGEHTEAFF | TGTGCCAGCAGCGTTCCGACAGGGGAGCACACTGAAGCTTTCTTT
11 | . | TRBJ2-3 | TRBV5-1 | . | CASRWEDTQYF | TGCGCCAGCAGATGGGAGGATACGCAGTATTTT
19 | TRBD2 | TRBJ2-3 | TRBV7-8 | . | CASSLRASGSLRLTDTQYF | TGTGCCAGCAGCTTAAGGGCTAGCGGCAGTCTGCGTCTCACAGATACGCAGTATTTT
14 | TRBD1 | TRBJ1-1 | TRBV19 | . | CASSITGGGSEAFF | TGTGCCAGTAGTATAACAGGGGGCGGGTCTGAAGCTTTCTTT
14 | TRBD1 | TRBJ2-1 | TRBV18 | . | CASSPTGTANEQFF | TGTGCCAGCTCACCGACTGGGACAGCCAATGAGCAGTTCTTC
17 | . | TRBJ1-2 | TRBV10-3 | . | CAISEREQGLTSHGYTF | TGTGCCATCAGTGAGCGGGAACAGGGCCTGACGTCCCATGGCTACACCTTC
13 | . | TRBJ2-3 | TRBV7-2 | . | CASSLIFADTQYF | TGTGCCAGCAGCTTAATTTTCGCAGATACGCAGTATTTT
17 | TRBD2 | TRBJ2-3 | TRBV15 | . | CATSRKETSGGIDTQYF | TGTGCCACCAGCAGAAAGGAGACTAGCGGGGGTATAGATACGCAGTATTTT
14 | TRBD1 | TRBJ1-1 | TRBV4-1 | . | CASSDLTGGFEAFF | TGCGCCAGCAGCGACCTGACAGGGGGCTTTGAAGCTTTCTTT
14 | . | TRBJ1-5 | TRBV5-6 | . | CASSFGQGGQPQHF | TGTGCCAGCAGCTTTGGGCAGGGTGGTCAGCCCCAGCATTTT
15 | . | TRBJ2-1 | TRBV7-2 | once | CASSLAPSSHNEQFF | TGTGCCAGCAGCTTGGCGCCTAGCTCCCACAATGAGCAGTTCTTC
14 | . | TRBJ2-1 | TRBV10-3 | few | CAISDGRGYNEQFF | TGTGCCATCAGTGATGGCAGGGGCTACAATGAGCAGTTCTTC
14 | . | TRBJ2-7 | TRBV2 | few | CASRSRGHSYEQYF | TGTGCCAGCAGGTCGAGAGGGCACTCCTACGAGCAGTACTTC
14 | . | TRBJ1-2 | TRBV18 | . | CASSDETGNYGYTF | TGTGCCAGCTCAGACGAGACAGGAAACTATGGCTACACCTTC
13 | TRBD1 | TRBJ1-2 | TRBV10-3 | . | CAIQGAVDYGYTF | TGTGCCATCCAGGGGGCGGTTGACTATGGCTACACCTTC
15 | . | TRBJ2-1 | TRBV27 | . | CASSLARSSYNEQFF | TGTGCCAGCAGTTTGGCTAGATCATCCTACAATGAGCAGTTCTTC
14 | . | TRBJ1-1 | TRBV3-1/TRBV3-2 | many | CASKWGQLNTEAFF | TGTGCCAGCAAGTGGGGACAACTGAACACTGAAGCTTTCTTT
15 | . | TRBJ2-4 | TRBV5-5 | . | CASSLGAWAKNIQYF | TGTGCCAGCAGCTTGGGGGCTTGGGCCAAAAACATTCAGTACTTC
15 | TRBD1 | TRBJ2-2 | TRBV2 | . | CASSRGQGNTGELFF | TGTGCCAGCAGTAGAGGACAGGGGAACACCGGGGAGCTGTTTTTT
15 | . | TRBJ2-7 | TRBV18 | . | CASSPPGKGSYEQYF | TGTGCCAGCTCACCACCGGGAAAGGGGTCTTACGAGCAGTACTTC
19 | TRBD2 | TRBJ2-1 | TRBV12-5 | . | CASGFRASGRRSSYNEQFF | TGTGCTAGTGGTTTTCGGGCTAGCGGGAGGCGAAGCTCCTACAATGAGCAGTTCTTC
13 | . | TRBJ1-1 | TRBV27 | . | CASSLDEYTEAFF | TGTGCCAGCAGTTTAGATGAGTACACTGAAGCTTTCTTT
14 | TRBD1 | TRBJ1-5 | TRBV9 | . | CASSEQGVYQPQHF | TGTGCCAGCAGCGAACAGGGGGTTTATCAGCCCCAGCATTTT
13 | . | TRBJ1-1 | TRBV7-9 | . | CASSRARDTEAFF | TGTGCCAGCAGCCGAGCCAGGGACACTGAAGCTTTCTTT
14 | . | TRBJ1-5 | TRBV5-1 | . | CASSPGQPNQPQHF | TGCGCCAGCAGCCCCGGACAGCCCAATCAGCCCCAGCATTTT
14 | . | TRBJ2-1 | TRBV4-3 | . | CASSQGQAYNEQFF | TGCGCCAGCAGCCAAGGGCAGGCCTACAATGAGCAGTTCTTC
15 | . | TRBJ2-7 | TRBV9 | . | CASKRGTGSSYEQYF | TGTGCCAGCAAACGGGGGACTGGCAGCTCCTACGAGCAGTACTTC
16 | TRBD2 | TRBJ2-5 | TRBV9 | many | CASSVALGLAGETQYF | TGTGCCAGCAGCGTAGCTTTAGGACTAGCGGGAGAGACCCAGTACTTC
15 | TRBD2 | TRBJ2-1 | TRBV28 | . | CASISAGRGYNEQFF | TGTGCCAGCATCTCAGCGGGGCGGGGTTACAATGAGCAGTTCTTC
13 | . | TRBJ2-5 | TRBV6-5 | . | CASSPLRGQTQYF | TGTGCCAGCAGTCCCCTCCGTGGGCAGACCCAGTACTTC
17 | TRBD1 | TRBJ2-7 | TRBV6-1 | . | CASSEGFRTGFWYEQYF | TGTGCCAGCAGTGAGGGTTTTAGGACAGGCTTCTGGTACGAGCAGTACTTC
19 | . | TRBJ1-1 | TRBV28 | . | CASSLGIRALRTRQFEAFF | TGTGCCAGCAGTTTGGGGATTAGGGCCCTCAGGACCCGACAGTTCGAAGCTTTCTTT
15 | TRBD1 | TRBJ1-1 | TRBV5-6 | . | CASSGTGQKNTEAFF | TGTGCCAGCAGCGGTACGGGACAGAAGAACACTGAAGCTTTCTTT
13 | TRBD1 | TRBJ1-2 | TRBV29-1 | . | CSVEIGTGRGYTF | TGCAGCGTTGAAATCGGGACAGGCCGAGGCTACACCTTC
15 | TRBD1 | TRBJ2-2 | TRBV6-2/TRBV6-3 | . | CASSALDRLTGELFF | TGTGCCAGCAGCGCTCTGGACAGGCTAACCGGGGAGCTGTTTTTT
14 | . | TRBJ1-6 | TRBV6-6 | once | CASSYDPSDSPLHF | TGTGCCAGCAGTTACGATCCTAGTGATTCACCCCTCCACTTT
18 | TRBD1 | TRBJ1-2 | TRBV24-1 | . | CATSDGGQGLWAHYGYTF | TGTGCCACCAGTGATGGGGGACAGGGTTTGTGGGCCCACTATGGCTACACCTTC
15 | TRBD1 | TRBJ1-2 | TRBV5-4 | . | CASSLTTGEGYGYTF | TGTGCCAGCAGCTTGACGACAGGGGAGGGCTATGGCTACACCTTC
15 | . | TRBJ1-5 | TRBV5-1 | . | CASSLSGNSNQPQHF | TGCGCCAGCAGCTTAAGCGGCAATAGCAATCAGCCCCAGCATTTT
15 | . | TRBJ2-7 | TRBV15 | . | CATSRGVTDTYEQYF | TGTGCCACCAGCAGAGGCGTGACAGACACCTACGAGCAGTACTTC
16 | TRBD2 | TRBJ2-7 | TRBV6-4 | . | CASRTGTSGRAREQYF | TGTGCCAGCAGAACAGGGACTAGCGGGAGGGCGCGTGAGCAGTACTTC
16 | TRBD2 | TRBJ2-7 | TRBV28 | . | CASSFPSLAGGDEQYF | TGTGCCAGCAGTTTTCCGTCCCTAGCGGGAGGGGACGAGCAGTACTTC
15 | TRBD2 | TRBJ2-1 | TRBV9 | . | CASSVEPSGDNEQFF | TGTGCCAGCAGCGTAGAGCCTAGCGGGGACAATGAGCAGTTCTTC
13 | . | TRBJ1-2 | TRBV6-1 | . | CASSEWAVPGYTF | TGTGCCAGCAGTGAATGGGCAGTCCCCGGCTACACCTTC
15 | TRBD2 | TRBJ2-3 | TRBV9 | . | CASSVLAGGGDTQYF | TGTGCCAGCAGCGTCTTAGCGGGGGGCGGGGATACGCAGTATTTT
15 | . | TRBJ1-2 | TRBV6-5 | . | CASSSTDRPQGGYTF | TGTGCCAGCAGTTCCACGGACCGGCCCCAGGGTGGCTACACCTTC
16 | . | TRBJ2-3 | TRBV5-1 | . | CASSLVPSVSTDTQYF | TGCGCCAGCAGCTTGGTTCCGTCAGTTAGCACAGATACGCAGTATTTT
16 | TRBD2 | TRBJ2-2 | TRBV27 | few | CASSLSAGSLTGELFF | TGTGCCAGCAGTTTATCAGCGGGGTCCTTAACCGGGGAGCTGTTTTTT